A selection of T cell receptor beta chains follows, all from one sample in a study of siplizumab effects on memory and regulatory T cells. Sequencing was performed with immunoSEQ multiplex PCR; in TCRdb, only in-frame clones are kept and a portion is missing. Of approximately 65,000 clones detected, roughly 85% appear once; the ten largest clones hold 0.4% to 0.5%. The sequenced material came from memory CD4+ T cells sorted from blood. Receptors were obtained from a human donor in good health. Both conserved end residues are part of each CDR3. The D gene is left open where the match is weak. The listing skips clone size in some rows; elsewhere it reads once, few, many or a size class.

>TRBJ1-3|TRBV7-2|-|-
CASGNRASNTIYF
TGTGCCAGCGGCAATCGGGCCTCCAACACCATATATTTT
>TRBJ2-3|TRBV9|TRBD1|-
CASSEQGASTDTQYF
TGTGCCAGCAGCGAACAGGGGGCCAGCACAGATACGCAGTATTTT
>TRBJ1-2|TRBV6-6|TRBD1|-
CASRAGTGNYGYTF
TGTGCCAGCAGAGCCGGGACAGGGAACTATGGCTACACCTTC
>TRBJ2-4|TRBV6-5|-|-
CASRPGTLTYLQYF
TGTGCCAGCAGACCCGGGACCCTAACTTACCTTCAGTACTTC
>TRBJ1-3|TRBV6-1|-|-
CASSEGDSGNTIYF
TGTGCCAGCAGTGAAGGTGATTCTGGAAACACCATATATTTT
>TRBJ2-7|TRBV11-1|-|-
CASEGGTYEQYF
TGTGCTTCAGAGGGGGGGACGTACGAGCAGTACTTC
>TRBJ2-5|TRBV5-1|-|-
CACSALGAETQYF
TGCGCCTGCTCTGCCCTGGGGGCTGAGACCCAGTACTTC
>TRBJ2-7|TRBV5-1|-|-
CASSDNDRTGQYF
TGCGCCAGCAGCGATAACGACAGGACCGGGCAGTACTTC
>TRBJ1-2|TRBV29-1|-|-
CSARDPNYGYTF
TGCAGCGCCCGGGACCCTAACTATGGCTACACCTTC
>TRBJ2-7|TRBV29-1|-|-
CSVFDRFEQYF
TGCAGCGTTTTTGACAGGTTCGAGCAGTACTTC
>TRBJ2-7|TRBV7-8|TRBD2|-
CASSLLAGGSYEQYF
TGTGCCAGCAGCCTATTAGCGGGGGGGTCCTACGAGCAGTACTTC
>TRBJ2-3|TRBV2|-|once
CASRVVPDTQYF
TGTGCCAGCAGGGTAGTGCCAGATACGCAGTATTTT
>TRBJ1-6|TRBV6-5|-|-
CASSYSAGPTLHF
TGTGCCAGCAGTTACTCGGCAGGGCCGACCCTCCACTTT
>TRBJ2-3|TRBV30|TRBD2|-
CAWSRNGGAGTDTQYF
TGTGCCTGGAGTAGGAACGGGGGGGCCGGCACAGATACGCAGTATTTT
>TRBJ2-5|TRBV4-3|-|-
CASSQDRRETQYF
TGCGCCAGCAGCCAAGACAGGAGGGAGACCCAGTACTTC
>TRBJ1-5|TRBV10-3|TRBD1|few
CAISEDRGGSQPQHF
TGTGCCATCAGTGAGGACAGGGGAGGGAGTCAGCCCCAGCATTTT
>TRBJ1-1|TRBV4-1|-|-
CASSQDVDGEAFF
TGCGCCAGCAGCCAAGATGTTGACGGTGAAGCTTTCTTT
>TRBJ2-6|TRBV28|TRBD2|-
CASSAAGRGGPGANVLTF
TGTGCCAGCAGCGCCGCCGGACGGGGGGGGCCTGGGGCCAACGTCCTGACTTTC
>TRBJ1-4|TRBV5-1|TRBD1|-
CASSFGQGSEKLFF
TGCGCCAGCAGCTTCGGACAGGGAAGTGAAAAACTGTTTTTT
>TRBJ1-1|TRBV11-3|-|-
CASSRDTRRGTEAFF
TGTGCCAGCAGCCGGGACACCCGGCGTGGCACTGAAGCTTTCTTT
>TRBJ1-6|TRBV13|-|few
CASSHWTSNSPLHF
TGTGCCAGCAGCCACTGGACAAGTAATTCACCCCTCCACTTT
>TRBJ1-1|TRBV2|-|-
CASRQDPRAFF
TGTGCCAGCAGACAGGACCCGAGGGCTTTCTTT
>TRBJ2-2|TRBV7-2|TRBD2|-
CASSLLAGVNTGELFF
TGTGCCAGCAGCCTACTAGCGGGGGTAAACACCGGGGAGCTGTTTTTT
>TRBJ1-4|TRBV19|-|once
CASKEQQPATNEKLFF
TGTGCCAGTAAAGAACAGCAACCCGCAACTAATGAAAAACTGTTTTTT
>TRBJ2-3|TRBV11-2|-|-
CASSLDPSASTDTQYF
TGTGCCAGCAGCTTGGATCCTAGCGCCAGCACAGATACGCAGTATTTT
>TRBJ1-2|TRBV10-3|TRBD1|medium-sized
CAIRDRGLGGYTF
TGTGCCATCCGGGACAGGGGGCTGGGTGGCTACACCTTC
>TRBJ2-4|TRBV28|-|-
CASSPPFRYIQYF
TGTGCCAGCAGTCCCCCCTTCCGGTACATTCAGTACTTC
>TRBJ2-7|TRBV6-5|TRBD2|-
CASSPVAGAYEQYF
TGTGCCAGCAGTCCGGTGGCGGGAGCCTACGAGCAGTACTTC
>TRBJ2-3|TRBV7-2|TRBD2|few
CASSLGLATDTQYF
TGTGCCAGCAGCTTAGGACTAGCAACAGATACGCAGTATTTT
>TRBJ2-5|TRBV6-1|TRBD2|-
CASSEVRTSGGETQYF
TGTGCCAGCAGTGAAGTAAGGACTAGCGGAGGAGAGACCCAGTACTTC
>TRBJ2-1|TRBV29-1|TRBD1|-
CSGQGETYNEQFF
TGCAGCGGACAGGGGGAAACCTACAATGAGCAGTTCTTC
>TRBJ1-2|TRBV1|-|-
CTSSLEPNRGYYGYTF
TGCACCAGCAGTCTAGAACCCAACAGGGGTTACTATGGCTACACCTTC
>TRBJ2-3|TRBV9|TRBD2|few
CASSVEAGERVTQYF
TGTGCCAGCAGCGTAGAGGCGGGGGAACGGGTTACGCAGTATTTT
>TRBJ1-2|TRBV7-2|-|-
CASILTPTGDPYGYTF
TGTGCCAGCATCCTCACCCCGACGGGGGACCCCTATGGCTACACCTTC
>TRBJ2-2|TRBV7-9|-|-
CASSFKAGALAGELFF
TGTGCCAGCAGCTTCAAAGCAGGGGCCCTGGCCGGGGAGCTGTTTTTT
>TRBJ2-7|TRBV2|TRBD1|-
CASSGTGVLGEYF
TGTGCCAGCAGCGGGACAGGGGTTCTTGGGGAGTACTTC
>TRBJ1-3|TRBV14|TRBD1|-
CASSLGQFSGNTIYF
TGTGCCAGCAGCCTGGGACAGTTCTCTGGAAACACCATATATTTT
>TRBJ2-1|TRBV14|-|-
CASSQTPGSTQNEQFF
TGTGCCAGCAGCCAAACTCCAGGGAGCACCCAAAATGAGCAGTTCTTC
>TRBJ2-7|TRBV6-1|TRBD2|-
CASSELSLAGVLPIIYEQYF
TGTGCCAGCAGTGAGTTGTCCCTAGCGGGGGTGCTCCCTATCATCTACGAGCAGTACTTC
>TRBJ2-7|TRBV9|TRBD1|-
CASSPPPGTGGYYEQYF
TGTGCCAGCAGCCCCCCGCCAGGGACAGGCGGCTACTACGAGCAGTACTTC
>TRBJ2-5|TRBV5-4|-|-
CASSSPREGKNQETQYF
TGTGCCAGCAGCTCCCCGCGAGAAGGGAAGAACCAAGAGACCCAGTACTTC
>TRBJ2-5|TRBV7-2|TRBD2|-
CASSRTSGAETQYF
TGTGCCAGCAGCCGGACTAGCGGGGCCGAGACCCAGTACTTC
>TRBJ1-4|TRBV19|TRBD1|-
CASSYTGGFNEKLFF
TGTGCCAGTAGTTATACAGGGGGATTTAATGAAAAACTGTTTTTT
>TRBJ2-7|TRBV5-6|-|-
CASSWGLVHYEQYF
TGTGCCAGCAGCTGGGGTCTGGTTCACTACGAGCAGTACTTC
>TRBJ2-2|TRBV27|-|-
CASSLYGGRGTAGELFF
TGTGCCAGCAGTCTATATGGGGGGAGGGGGACGGCCGGGGAGCTGTTTTTT
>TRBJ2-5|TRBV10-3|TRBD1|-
CAINPGTGVETQYF
TGTGCCATCAACCCCGGGACAGGGGTAGAGACCCAGTACTTC
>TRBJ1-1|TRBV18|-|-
CASSPVKTVVTEAFF
TGTGCCAGCTCACCGGTCAAGACGGTGGTCACTGAAGCTTTCTTT
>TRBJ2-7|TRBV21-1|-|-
CASSTCHLRTGKSLYEQYF
TGTGCCAGCAGCACCTGCCACCTCCGGACAGGGAAGTCCCTATACGAGCAGTACTTC
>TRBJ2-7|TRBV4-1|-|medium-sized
CASSQGGGRGDYEQYF
TGCGCCAGCAGCCAAGGGGGGGGCAGAGGAGATTACGAGCAGTACTTC
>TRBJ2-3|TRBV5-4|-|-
CASSLQGRSTDTQYF
TGTGCCAGCAGCTTGCAGGGGAGAAGCACAGATACGCAGTATTTT
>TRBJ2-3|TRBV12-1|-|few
CASSLLAGRTDTQYF
TGTGCCAGCAGCTTACTAGCGGGGAGGACAGATACGCAGTATTTT
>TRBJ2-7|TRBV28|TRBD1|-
CASSATGLGEQYF
TGTGCCAGCAGTGCGACAGGGCTTGGCGAGCAGTACTTC
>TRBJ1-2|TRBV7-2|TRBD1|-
CASSLMGQGGGYTF
TGTGCCAGCAGCTTAATGGGACAGGGGGGCGGCTACACCTTC
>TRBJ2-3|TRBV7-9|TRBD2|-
CASSLGGGRQYF
TGTGCCAGCAGCTTAGGCGGGGGGAGGCAGTATTTT
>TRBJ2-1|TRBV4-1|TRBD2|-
CASSPSSGGGGYNEQFF
TGCGCCAGCAGCCCCTCTAGCGGGGGGGGAGGTTACAATGAGCAGTTCTTC
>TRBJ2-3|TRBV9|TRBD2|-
CASSVVASGGSSSTDTQYF
TGTGCCAGCAGCGTAGTTGCTAGCGGGGGATCCTCTAGCACAGATACGCAGTATTTT
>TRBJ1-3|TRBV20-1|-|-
CSASAGNTIYF
TGCAGTGCTTCTGCCGGAAACACCATATATTTT
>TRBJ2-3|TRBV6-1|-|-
CASKGTPTDTQYF
TGTGCCAGCAAAGGAACCCCCACAGATACGCAGTATTTT
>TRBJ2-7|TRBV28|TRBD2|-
CASQAGGSSYEQYF
TGTGCCAGCCAAGCGGGGGGGAGCTCCTACGAGCAGTACTTC
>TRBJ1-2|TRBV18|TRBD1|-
CASSPRVQGLSTINGYTF
TGTGCCAGCTCACCACGAGTACAGGGGTTATCTACTATCAATGGCTACACCTTC